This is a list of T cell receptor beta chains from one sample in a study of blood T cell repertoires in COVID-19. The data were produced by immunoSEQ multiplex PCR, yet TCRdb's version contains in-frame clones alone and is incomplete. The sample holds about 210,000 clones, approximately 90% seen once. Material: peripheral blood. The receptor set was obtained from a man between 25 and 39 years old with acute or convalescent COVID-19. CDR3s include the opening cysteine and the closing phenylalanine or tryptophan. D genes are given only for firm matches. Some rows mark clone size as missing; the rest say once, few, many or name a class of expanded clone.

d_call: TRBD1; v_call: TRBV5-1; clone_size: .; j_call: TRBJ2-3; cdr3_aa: CASSLPSGTGLDTQYF; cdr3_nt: TGCGCCAGCAGCTTGCCCTCCGGGACAGGGCTAGATACGCAGTATTTT
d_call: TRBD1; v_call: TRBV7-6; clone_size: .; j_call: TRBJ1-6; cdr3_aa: CASSLERGQGFNSPLHF; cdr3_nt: TGTGCCAGCAGCTTAGAAAGGGGACAGGGGTTTAATTCACCCCTCCACTTT
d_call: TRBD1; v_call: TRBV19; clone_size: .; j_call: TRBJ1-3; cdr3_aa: CASRPHRGGGNTIYF; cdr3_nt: TGTGCCAGTAGACCCCACAGGGGAGGTGGAAACACCATATATTTT
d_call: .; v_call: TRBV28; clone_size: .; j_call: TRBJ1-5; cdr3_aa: CASSLWAGRKPQHF; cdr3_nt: TGTGCCAGCAGTTTATGGGCCGGGAGGAAGCCCCAGCATTTT
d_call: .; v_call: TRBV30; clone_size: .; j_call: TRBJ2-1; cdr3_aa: CAWSLRDIGPRIF; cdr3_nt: TGTGCCTGGAGCCTTCGCGATATTGGTCCCCGCATCTTC
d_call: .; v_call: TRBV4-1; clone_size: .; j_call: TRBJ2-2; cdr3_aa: CASSQRNTGELFF; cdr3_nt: TGCGCCAGCAGCCAGAGAAACACCGGGGAGCTGTTTTTT
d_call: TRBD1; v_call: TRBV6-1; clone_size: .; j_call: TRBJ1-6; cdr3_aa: CASSEQGARSPLHF; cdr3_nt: TGTGCCAGCAGTGAGCAGGGGGCAAGGTCACCCCTCCACTTT
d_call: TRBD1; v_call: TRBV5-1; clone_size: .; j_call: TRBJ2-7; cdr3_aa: CASSADRGAYEQYF; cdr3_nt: TGCGCCAGCAGCGCGGACAGGGGAGCGTACGAGCAGTACTTC
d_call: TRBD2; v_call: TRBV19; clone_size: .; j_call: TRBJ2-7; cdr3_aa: CASSPGTNYEQYF; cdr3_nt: TGTGCCAGTAGTCCCGGGACTAACTACGAGCAGTACTTC
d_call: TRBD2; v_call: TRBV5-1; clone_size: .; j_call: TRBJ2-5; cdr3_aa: CASSLAGVAGQETQYF; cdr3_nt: TGCGCCAGCAGCTTGGCCGGGGTAGCGGGGCAAGAGACCCAGTACTTC
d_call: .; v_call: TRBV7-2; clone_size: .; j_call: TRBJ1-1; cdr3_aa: CASSLWAGRLGTEAFF; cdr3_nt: TGTGCCAGCAGCTTATGGGCCGGGAGATTAGGCACTGAAGCTTTCTTT
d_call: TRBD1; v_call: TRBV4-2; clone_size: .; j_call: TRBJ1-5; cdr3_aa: CASSQAGGAGVGNQPQHF; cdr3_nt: TGTGCCAGCAGCCAAGCAGGGGGCGCAGGGGTTGGCAATCAGCCCCAGCATTTT
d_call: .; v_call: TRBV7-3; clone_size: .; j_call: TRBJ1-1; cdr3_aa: CASSSSGNTEAFF; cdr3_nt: TGTGCCAGCAGCTCCTCAGGGAACACTGAAGCTTTCTTT
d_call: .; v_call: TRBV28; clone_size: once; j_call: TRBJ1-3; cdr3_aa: CASSNLRGLGGNTIYF; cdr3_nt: TGTGCCAGCAGCAACCTCCGGGGGTTAGGTGGAAACACCATATATTTT
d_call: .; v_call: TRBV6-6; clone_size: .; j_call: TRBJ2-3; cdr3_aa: CASSPLDTQYF; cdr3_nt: TGTGCCAGCAGTCCTCTGGATACGCAGTATTTT
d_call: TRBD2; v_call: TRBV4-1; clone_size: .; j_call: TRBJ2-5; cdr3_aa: CASNNRGSGEETQYF; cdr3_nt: TGCGCCAGCAACAACCGGGGTAGCGGGGAGGAGACCCAGTACTTC
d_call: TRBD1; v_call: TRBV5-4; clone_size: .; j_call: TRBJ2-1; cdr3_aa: CASRRGFRQGDNEQFF; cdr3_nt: TGTGCCAGCAGAAGAGGATTCCGTCAGGGGGACAATGAGCAGTTCTTC
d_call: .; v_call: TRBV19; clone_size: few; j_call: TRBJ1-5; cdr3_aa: CASSMDILGLPKNQPQHF; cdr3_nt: TGTGCCAGTAGTATGGACATTCTAGGACTACCTAAAAATCAGCCCCAGCATTTT
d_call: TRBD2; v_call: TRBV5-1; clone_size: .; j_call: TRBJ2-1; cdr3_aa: CASSRRTSGSYNEQFF; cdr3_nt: TGCGCCAGCAGCCGGAGGACTAGCGGGTCCTACAATGAGCAGTTCTTC
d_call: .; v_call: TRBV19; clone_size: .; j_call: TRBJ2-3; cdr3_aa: CASSPGSTDTQYF; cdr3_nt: TGTGCCAGTAGTCCCGGGAGCACAGATACGCAGTATTTT
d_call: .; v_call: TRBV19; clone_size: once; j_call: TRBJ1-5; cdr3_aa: CASSTLSRQPQHF; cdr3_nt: TGTGCCAGTAGTACCCTCTCCCGGCAGCCCCAGCATTTT
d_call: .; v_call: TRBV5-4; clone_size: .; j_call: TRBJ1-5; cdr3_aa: CASSWDTNQPQHF; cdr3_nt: TGTGCCAGCAGCTGGGACACCAACCAGCCCCAGCATTTT
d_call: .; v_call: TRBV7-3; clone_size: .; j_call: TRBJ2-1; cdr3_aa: CASSSTRTTHNEQFF; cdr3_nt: TGTGCCAGCAGCTCCACCAGGACTACCCACAATGAGCAGTTCTTC
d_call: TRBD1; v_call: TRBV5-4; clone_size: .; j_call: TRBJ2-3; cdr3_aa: CASSGGTGRPTDTQYF; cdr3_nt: TGTGCCAGCAGCGGAGGGACAGGGCGCCCCACAGATACGCAGTATTTT
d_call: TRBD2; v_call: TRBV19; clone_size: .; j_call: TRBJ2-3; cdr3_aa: CASTLAGLGGTQYF; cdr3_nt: TGTGCCAGTACCCTAGCGGGCCTCGGGGGTACGCAGTATTTT
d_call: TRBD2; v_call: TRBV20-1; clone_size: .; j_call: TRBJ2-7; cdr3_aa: CSASGLVEQYF; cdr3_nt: TGCAGTGCTAGTGGACTAGTCGAGCAGTACTTC
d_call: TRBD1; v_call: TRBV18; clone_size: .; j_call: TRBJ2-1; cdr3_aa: CASSPGQGIWDEQFF; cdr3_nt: TGTGCCAGCTCACCGGGACAGGGTATTTGGGATGAGCAGTTCTTC
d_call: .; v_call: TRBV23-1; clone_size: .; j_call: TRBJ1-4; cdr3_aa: CASSLGTPTNEKLFF; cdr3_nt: TGCGCCAGCAGCCTGGGCACGCCAACTAATGAAAAACTGTTTTTT
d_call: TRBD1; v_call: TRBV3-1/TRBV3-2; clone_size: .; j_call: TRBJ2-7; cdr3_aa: CASSQHPDRAYYEQYF; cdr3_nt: TGTGCCAGCAGCCAACATCCTGACAGGGCTTACTACGAGCAGTACTTC
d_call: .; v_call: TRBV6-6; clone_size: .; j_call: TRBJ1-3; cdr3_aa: CASRARTLSGNTIYF; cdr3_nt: TGTGCCAGCAGGGCAAGGACACTCTCTGGAAACACCATATATTTT
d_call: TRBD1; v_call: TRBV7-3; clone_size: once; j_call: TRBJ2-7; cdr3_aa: CASSADRASSYEQYF; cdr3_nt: TGTGCCAGCAGCGCGGACAGGGCGAGCTCCTACGAGCAGTACTTC
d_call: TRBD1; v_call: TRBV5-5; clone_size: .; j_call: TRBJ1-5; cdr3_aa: CASSPGQAKPQHF; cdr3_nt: TGTGCCAGCAGCCCGGGACAGGCAAAGCCCCAGCATTTT
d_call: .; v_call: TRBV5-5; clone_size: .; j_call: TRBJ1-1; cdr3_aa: CASSLQGGLNTEAFF; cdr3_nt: TGTGCCAGCAGCTTGCAGGGAGGGCTGAACACTGAAGCTTTCTTT
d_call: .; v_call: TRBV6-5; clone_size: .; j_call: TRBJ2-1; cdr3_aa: CASHDRASNEQFF; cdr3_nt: TGTGCCAGCCACGATCGAGCAAGTAATGAGCAGTTCTTC
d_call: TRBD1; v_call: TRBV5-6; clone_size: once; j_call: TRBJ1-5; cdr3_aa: CASSRTGENHQPQHF; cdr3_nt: TGTGCCAGCAGCCGGACAGGGGAGAACCATCAGCCCCAGCATTTT
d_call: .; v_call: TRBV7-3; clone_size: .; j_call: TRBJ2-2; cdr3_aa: CASSPDRSQRGELFF; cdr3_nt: TGTGCCAGCAGCCCTGACAGGTCCCAAAGGGGGGAGCTGTTTTTT
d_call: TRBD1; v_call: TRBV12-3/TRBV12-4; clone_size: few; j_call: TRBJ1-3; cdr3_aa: CASSRQGKNTIYF; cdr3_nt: TGTGCCAGCAGTCGACAGGGCAAAAACACCATATATTTT
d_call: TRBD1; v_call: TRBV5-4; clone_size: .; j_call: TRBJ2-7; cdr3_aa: CASSLRGRSYEQYF; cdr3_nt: TGTGCCAGCAGCTTGAGGGGGCGCTCCTACGAGCAGTACTTC
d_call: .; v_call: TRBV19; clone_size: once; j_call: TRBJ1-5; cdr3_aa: CASSIGSSNNQPQHF; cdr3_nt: TGTGCCAGTAGTATAGGGTCCAGTAACAATCAGCCCCAGCATTTT
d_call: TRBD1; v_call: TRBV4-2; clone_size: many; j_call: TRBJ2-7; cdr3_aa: CASGGQAGEQYF; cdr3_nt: TGTGCCAGCGGGGGACAGGCTGGCGAGCAGTACTTC
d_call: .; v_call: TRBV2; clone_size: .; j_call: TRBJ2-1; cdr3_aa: CASKFGSGPISNEQFF; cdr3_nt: TGTGCCAGCAAGTTCGGGAGCGGTCCAATCAGCAATGAGCAGTTCTTC
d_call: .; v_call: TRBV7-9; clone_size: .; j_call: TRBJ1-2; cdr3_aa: CASSTTGPANYGYTF; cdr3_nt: TGTGCCAGCAGTACAACAGGACCAGCTAACTATGGCTACACCTTC
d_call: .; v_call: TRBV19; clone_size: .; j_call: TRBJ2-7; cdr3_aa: CASSKHQSGPFYEQYF; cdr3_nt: TGTGCCAGTAGTAAACATCAATCTGGTCCCTTTTACGAGCAGTACTTC
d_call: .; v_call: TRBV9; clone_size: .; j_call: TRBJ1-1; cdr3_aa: CASSVAGNTEAFF; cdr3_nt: TGTGCCAGCAGCGTAGCAGGAAACACTGAAGCTTTCTTT